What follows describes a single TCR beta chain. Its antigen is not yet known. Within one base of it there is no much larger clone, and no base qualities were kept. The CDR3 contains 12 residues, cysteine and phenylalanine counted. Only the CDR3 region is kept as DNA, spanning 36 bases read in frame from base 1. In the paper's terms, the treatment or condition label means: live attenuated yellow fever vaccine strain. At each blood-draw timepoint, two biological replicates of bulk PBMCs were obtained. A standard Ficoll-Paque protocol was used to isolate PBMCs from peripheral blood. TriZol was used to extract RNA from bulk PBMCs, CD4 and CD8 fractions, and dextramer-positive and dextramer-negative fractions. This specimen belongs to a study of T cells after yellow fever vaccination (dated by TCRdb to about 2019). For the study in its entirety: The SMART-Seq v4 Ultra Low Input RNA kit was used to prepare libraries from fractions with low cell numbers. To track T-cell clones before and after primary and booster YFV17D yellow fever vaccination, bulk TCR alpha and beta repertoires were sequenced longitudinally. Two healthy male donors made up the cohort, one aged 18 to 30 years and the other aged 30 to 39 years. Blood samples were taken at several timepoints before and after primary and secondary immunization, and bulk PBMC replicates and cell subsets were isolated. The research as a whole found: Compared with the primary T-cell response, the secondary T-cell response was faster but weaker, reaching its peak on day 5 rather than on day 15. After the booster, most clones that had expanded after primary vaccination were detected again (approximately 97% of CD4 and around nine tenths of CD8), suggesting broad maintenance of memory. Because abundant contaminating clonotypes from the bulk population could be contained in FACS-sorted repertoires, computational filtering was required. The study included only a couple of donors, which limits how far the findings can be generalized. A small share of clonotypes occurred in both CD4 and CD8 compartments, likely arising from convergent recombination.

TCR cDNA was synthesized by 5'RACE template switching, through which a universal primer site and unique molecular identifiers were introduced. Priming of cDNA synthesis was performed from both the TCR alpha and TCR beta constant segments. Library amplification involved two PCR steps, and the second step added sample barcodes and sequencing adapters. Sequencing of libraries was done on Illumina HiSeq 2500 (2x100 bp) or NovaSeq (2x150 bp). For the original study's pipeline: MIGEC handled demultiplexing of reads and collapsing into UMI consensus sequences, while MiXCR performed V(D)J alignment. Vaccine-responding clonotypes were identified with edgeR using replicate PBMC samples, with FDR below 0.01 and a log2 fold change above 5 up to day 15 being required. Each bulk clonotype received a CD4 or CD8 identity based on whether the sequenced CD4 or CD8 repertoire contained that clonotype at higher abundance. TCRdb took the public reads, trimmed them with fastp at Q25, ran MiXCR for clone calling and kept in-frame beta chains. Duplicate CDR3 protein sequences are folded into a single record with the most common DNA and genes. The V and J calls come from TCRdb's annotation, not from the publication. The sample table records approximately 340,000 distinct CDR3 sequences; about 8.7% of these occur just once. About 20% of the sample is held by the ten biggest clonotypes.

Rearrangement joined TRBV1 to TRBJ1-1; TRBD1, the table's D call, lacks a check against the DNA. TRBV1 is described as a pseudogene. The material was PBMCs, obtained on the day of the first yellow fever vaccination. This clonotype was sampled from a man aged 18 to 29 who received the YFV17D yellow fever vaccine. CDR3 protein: CTSSQGDREAFF. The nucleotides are TGCACCAGCAGTCAAGGCGACAGGGAAGCTTTCTTT.